This T cell receptor beta chain is drawn from a study of blood T cell repertoires in COVID-19 (dated by TCRdb to the early 2020s). Background on the whole study: The collaborator samples originated in the United States, Italy and Spain and spanned the acute and convalescent phases of COVID-19. The material from the prospective study consisted of cDNA or gDNA derived from T cells, B-cell-depleted T cells, or PBMCs. HLA class I and class II types, where available, came from metadata supplied by the sample provider rather than from assay-based typing. Sample metadata almost always included a de-identified subject ID, COVID-19 status, age in years and sex. The samples were drawn from two sources: the first 160 participants of the ongoing ImmuneRACE study, and 1,000 to 1,500 subjects contributed by 6 global collaborators. The repertoires were released in a freely available public database intended as a resource for research on the immune response to SARS-CoV-2. The dataset comprised deeply sampled blood TCRbeta repertoires from subjects exposed to, actively infected with, or recovered from COVID-19. General conclusions and limits of the study: How much clinical and demographic metadata was included differed by source and by participant, and the metadata was provided uncurated.

Each collaborating institution followed its own protocols to collect whole blood in K2EDTA tubes. For TCRbeta analysis, collaborators shipped samples in one of three forms: frozen whole blood, isolated PBMCs, or DNA extracted from either of those sample types. Via the germline V gene (reference sequence), CDR1 is SGHNT and CDR2 YYREEE. The CDR3 covers 14 residues, taking in both the cysteine and the phenylalanine. Here the CDR3 DNA is all that survives: 42 bases in frame from base 1. V sheds 4 bases and J sheds 1 base, leaving 11 bases between their ends. Comment on this clone: The clone's antigen remains unknown. Per-base qualities were not stored, and no clone one base away is much larger.

TCRbeta CDR3 regions were amplified from genomic DNA by means of the immunoSEQ Assay, a bias-controlled multiplex PCR. In the original analysis: Nucleated cell counts per sample were estimated from amplification of reference gene primers within the assay. To quantify the absolute abundance of each unique TCRbeta CDR3 rearrangement, sequence reads were collapsed and filtered. For each sample, productive Simpson clonality was calculated as the square root of Simpson's diversity index across productive rearrangements. Drawn from immuneACCESS, this table holds only the in-frame rearrangements with V and J called that TCRdb kept. Clones are partly lost; checked studies trace under half to an unresolved V gene and leave the rest unexplained. V, J and clone size are taken as reported in that table, and D and trimming were inferred from the DNA itself. Recorded for this sample are over 20,000 clones; around 88% of them occurred a single time. Around 16% of the sample comes from the top ten.

The chain uses TRBV5-4 and TRBJ1-1; there is no confident call for the D gene. The source is a man between 65 and 85 years old with acute or convalescent COVID-19. Sequencing was done on a sample of peripheral blood. CDR3 sequence: CASSRTGGNTEAFF. The bases read TGTGCCAGCAGCCGAACGGGAGGGAACACTGAAGCTTTCTTT.